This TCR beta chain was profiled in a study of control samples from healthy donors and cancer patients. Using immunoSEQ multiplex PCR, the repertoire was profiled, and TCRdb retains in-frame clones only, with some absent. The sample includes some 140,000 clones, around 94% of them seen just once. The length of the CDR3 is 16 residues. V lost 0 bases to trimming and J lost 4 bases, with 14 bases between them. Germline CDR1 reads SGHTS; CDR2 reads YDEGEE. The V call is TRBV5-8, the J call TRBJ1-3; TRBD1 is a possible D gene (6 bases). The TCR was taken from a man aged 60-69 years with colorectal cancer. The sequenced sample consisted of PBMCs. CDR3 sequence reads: CASSLDGGRGGNTIYF. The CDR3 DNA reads TGTGCCAGCAGCTTGGATGGGGGCCGGGGGGGAAACACCATATATTTT.